These T cell receptor beta chains were read from a single sample in a study of T cell responses to AZD1222 COVID-19 vaccine. Some clones are missing from TCRdb's copy, which holds only in-frame ones; the method was immunoSEQ multiplex PCR. The sample carries 95,000 to 150,000 clones, approximately 84% recorded once. The input for sequencing was peripheral blood, taken on day 0 of AZD1222 vaccination. Every receptor here comes from an adult in good health. Each CDR3 is given with its conserved first and last residue. The order of the fields is clone size, V gene, D gene, J gene, CDR3 protein, CDR3 DNA. A D gene is named only where the DNA matches it firmly. Size tells how often a clone was seen (once, few, many) or the class of an expanded clone, and some rows leave it out.

clone_size: .
v_call: TRBV27
d_call: TRBD1
j_call: TRBJ1-6
cdr3_aa: CASSYGTGRRSPLHF
cdr3_nt: TGTGCCAGCAGTTATGGGACAGGGAGACGATCACCCCTCCACTTT

clone_size: .
v_call: TRBV3-1/TRBV3-2
d_call: .
j_call: TRBJ1-6
cdr3_aa: CASTEGGLGSPLHF
cdr3_nt: TGTGCCAGCACCGAGGGGGGTCTTGGTTCACCCCTCCACTTT

clone_size: .
v_call: TRBV19
d_call: TRBD1
j_call: TRBJ2-3
cdr3_aa: CASSTLGKAGGADTQYF
cdr3_nt: TGTGCCAGTAGTACCCTAGGGAAGGCAGGGGGAGCAGATACGCAGTATTTT

clone_size: .
v_call: TRBV6-2/TRBV6-3
d_call: TRBD1
j_call: TRBJ2-7
cdr3_aa: CASSTGGAREQYF
cdr3_nt: TGTGCCAGCAGTACAGGGGGCGCGAGGGAGCAGTACTTC

clone_size: .
v_call: TRBV28
d_call: .
j_call: TRBJ2-1
cdr3_aa: CASSPRGSPGYNEQFF
cdr3_nt: TGTGCCAGCAGTCCTAGGGGGTCTCCAGGGTACAATGAGCAGTTCTTC

clone_size: .
v_call: TRBV7-8
d_call: TRBD1
j_call: TRBJ1-5
cdr3_aa: CASVSGTGFNQPQHF
cdr3_nt: TGTGCCAGCGTATCCGGGACAGGGTTCAATCAGCCCCAGCATTTT

clone_size: .
v_call: TRBV7-2
d_call: .
j_call: TRBJ1-5
cdr3_aa: CASSVDSNQPQHF
cdr3_nt: TGTGCCAGCAGCGTCGACAGTAATCAGCCCCAGCATTTT

clone_size: few
v_call: TRBV27
d_call: .
j_call: TRBJ2-4
cdr3_aa: CASSPRALGDIQYF
cdr3_nt: TGTGCCAGCAGTCCCCGGGCATTGGGGGACATTCAGTACTTC

clone_size: .
v_call: TRBV2
d_call: TRBD1
j_call: TRBJ1-5
cdr3_aa: CASSGQTGWDSNQPQHF
cdr3_nt: TGTGCCAGCAGTGGGCAGACAGGGTGGGATAGCAATCAGCCCCAGCATTTT

clone_size: .
v_call: TRBV5-1
d_call: TRBD2
j_call: TRBJ2-7
cdr3_aa: CASSFRDRREGEQYF
cdr3_nt: TGCGCCAGCAGCTTCAGGGACCGACGGGAGGGCGAGCAGTACTTC

clone_size: .
v_call: TRBV6-5
d_call: TRBD1
j_call: TRBJ1-3
cdr3_aa: CASKTGDAGNTIYF
cdr3_nt: TGTGCCAGCAAGACAGGGGACGCTGGAAACACCATATATTTT

clone_size: .
v_call: TRBV5-5
d_call: TRBD2
j_call: TRBJ2-2
cdr3_aa: CASSLGGGIGTGELFF
cdr3_nt: TGTGCCAGCAGCTTGGGCGGGGGGATCGGCACCGGGGAGCTGTTTTTT

clone_size: .
v_call: TRBV30
d_call: .
j_call: TRBJ2-5
cdr3_aa: CAWSVTGRETQYF
cdr3_nt: TGTGCCTGGAGTGTAACAGGGAGGGAGACCCAGTACTTC

clone_size: .
v_call: TRBV30
d_call: TRBD1
j_call: TRBJ1-5
cdr3_aa: CAWRAGQSNQPQHF
cdr3_nt: TGTGCCTGGAGGGCGGGACAGAGCAATCAGCCCCAGCATTTT

clone_size: once
v_call: TRBV6-5
d_call: .
j_call: TRBJ2-2
cdr3_aa: CASSYATGELFF
cdr3_nt: TGTGCCAGCAGTTACGCCACCGGGGAGCTGTTTTTT

clone_size: once
v_call: TRBV6-5
d_call: TRBD1
j_call: TRBJ2-2
cdr3_aa: CASRGTGGAGELFF
cdr3_nt: TGTGCCAGCAGAGGGACAGGGGGAGCCGGGGAGCTGTTTTTT

clone_size: .
v_call: TRBV15
d_call: .
j_call: TRBJ2-5
cdr3_aa: CATSPRVAQETQYF
cdr3_nt: TGTGCCACCAGCCCCAGGGTGGCCCAAGAGACCCAGTACTTC

clone_size: .
v_call: TRBV19
d_call: .
j_call: TRBJ2-1
cdr3_aa: CASSIGGRPSSYNEQFF
cdr3_nt: TGTGCCAGTAGTATAGGGGGCAGGCCAAGCTCCTACAATGAGCAGTTCTTC

clone_size: once
v_call: TRBV19
d_call: .
j_call: TRBJ2-4
cdr3_aa: CASSTPGMAKNIQYF
cdr3_nt: TGTGCCAGTAGTACTCCAGGGATGGCCAAAAACATTCAGTACTTC

clone_size: .
v_call: TRBV2
d_call: TRBD2
j_call: TRBJ2-3
cdr3_aa: CASSMLAGATDTQYF
cdr3_nt: TGTGCCAGCAGTATGTTAGCGGGAGCCACAGATACGCAGTATTTT

clone_size: .
v_call: TRBV18
d_call: TRBD1
j_call: TRBJ2-1
cdr3_aa: CASSPGTGTYNEQFF
cdr3_nt: TGTGCCAGCTCCCCCGGGACAGGGACCTACAATGAGCAGTTCTTC

clone_size: .
v_call: TRBV7-9
d_call: .
j_call: TRBJ2-1
cdr3_aa: CASSPGRESYNEQFF
cdr3_nt: TGTGCCAGCAGCCCGGGACGGGAATCCTACAATGAGCAGTTCTTC

clone_size: few
v_call: TRBV13
d_call: TRBD2
j_call: TRBJ2-7
cdr3_aa: CASSLGSGSLGQYF
cdr3_nt: TGTGCCAGCAGCTTGGGTAGCGGGAGTCTCGGGCAGTACTTC

clone_size: .
v_call: TRBV18
d_call: TRBD1
j_call: TRBJ2-7
cdr3_aa: CASSPLGQGQAEQYF
cdr3_nt: TGTGCCAGCTCACCACTGGGACAGGGGCAGGCCGAGCAGTACTTC